This is a list of T cell receptor beta chains from one sample in a study of T cell responses to AZD1222 COVID-19 vaccine. Profiling relied on immunoSEQ multiplex PCR, and the TCRdb table lists in-frame clones only, not all of them. The sample yields roughly 77,000 clones, around 90% seen once. The sample was peripheral blood, taken on day 0 of MenACWY control vaccination. The receptors derive from an adult in good health. CDR3s include the opening cysteine and the closing phenylalanine or tryptophan. The D gene is left open where the match is weak. The size entry is marked missing in some rows and otherwise reads once, few, many or a size class.

CSASEDGRGAYGYTF,TGCAGTGCTAGTGAGGATGGCAGGGGGGCCTATGGCTACACCTTC,-,15,TRBJ1-2,TRBD1,TRBV20-1
CASSPRAGGSYEQYF,TGTGCCAGCAGCCCAAGGGCAGGGGGCAGCTACGAGCAGTACTTC,-,15,TRBJ2-7,TRBD1,TRBV3-1/TRBV3-2
CASRRVMDTEAFF,TGTGCCAGCAGAAGAGTGATGGACACTGAAGCTTTCTTT,-,13,TRBJ1-1,-,TRBV12-3/TRBV12-4
CASSPPGANTEAFF,TGTGCCAGCTCACCTCCAGGGGCGAACACTGAAGCTTTCTTT,-,14,TRBJ1-1,-,TRBV18
CASSQGDRSSGNTIYF,TGTGCCAGCAGCCAGGGCGACAGGAGCTCTGGAAACACCATATATTTT,-,16,TRBJ1-3,-,TRBV14
CASSQRTGHEKLFF,TGTGCCAGCAGCCAAAGGACAGGGCATGAAAAACTGTTTTTT,-,14,TRBJ1-4,TRBD1,TRBV13
CASSQGGWAEDEQFF,TGCGCCAGCAGCCAAGGGGGGTGGGCGGAGGATGAGCAGTTCTTC,-,15,TRBJ2-1,-,TRBV4-3
CASSSTGKNTGELFF,TGTGCCAGCAGTTCGACAGGGAAAAACACCGGGGAGCTGTTTTTT,-,15,TRBJ2-2,TRBD1,TRBV6-5
CASSPGQGGELFF,TGTGCCAGCAGCCCGGGACAGGGGGGGGAGCTGTTTTTT,-,13,TRBJ2-2,TRBD1,TRBV13
CASSLEGYGYTF,TGTGCCAGCAGCTTGGAGGGATATGGCTACACCTTC,-,12,TRBJ1-2,-,TRBV5-4
CAWTKMGLSVSYNEQFF,TGTGCCTGGACCAAAATGGGACTTTCCGTGTCCTACAATGAGCAGTTCTTC,-,17,TRBJ2-1,-,TRBV30
CASSPGPTNTGELFF,TGCGCCAGCAGCCCCGGGCCCACCAACACCGGGGAGCTGTTTTTT,-,15,TRBJ2-2,-,TRBV5-1
CASSDGEGLYSFSNQPQHF,TGTGCCAGCAGTGACGGGGAGGGCCTATACAGTTTTAGCAATCAGCCCCAGCATTTT,-,19,TRBJ1-5,-,TRBV6-4
CASSLGQGVFSGNTIYF,TGTGCCAGCAGCTTGGGACAGGGGGTTTTCTCTGGAAACACCATATATTTT,-,17,TRBJ1-3,TRBD1,TRBV5-6
CASRGTAMRGYTF,TGTGCCAGCAGGGGGACCGCCATGCGGGGCTACACCTTC,-,13,TRBJ1-2,-,TRBV3-1/TRBV3-2
CASTSVGTGATEAFF,TGTGCCAGCACCTCTGTCGGGACAGGAGCCACTGAAGCTTTCTTT,few,15,TRBJ1-1,TRBD1,TRBV7-9
CASSTLLGGTYNEQFF,TGTGCCAGCAGCACGTTATTGGGGGGGACTTACAATGAGCAGTTCTTC,-,16,TRBJ2-1,TRBD2,TRBV7-9
CASSRPWGAYYEQYF,TGTGCCAGCAGCCGCCCGTGGGGCGCATACTACGAGCAGTACTTC,-,15,TRBJ2-7,-,TRBV3-1/TRBV3-2
CASRGTGVSPQHF,TGTGCCAGTAGGGGGACAGGGGTCAGCCCCCAGCATTTT,-,13,TRBJ1-5,TRBD1,TRBV19
CASSTLAAGVMEQFF,TGTGCCAGTAGTACGCTGGCGGCAGGGGTGATGGAGCAGTTCTTC,-,15,TRBJ2-1,-,TRBV19
CASSPGGQNSPLHF,TGTGCCAGCAGCCCCGGGGGACAGAATTCACCCCTCCACTTT,-,14,TRBJ1-6,TRBD1,TRBV11-1
CASSQDLRGRTDTQYF,TGCGCCAGCAGCCAAGATCTTAGGGGGCGGACAGATACGCAGTATTTT,-,16,TRBJ2-3,TRBD1,TRBV4-3
CASSQHRDGNTIYF,TGCGCCAGCAGCCAACACAGGGATGGAAACACCATATATTTT,-,14,TRBJ1-3,-,TRBV4-3
CASSLVRGLGSPLHF,TGCGCCAGCAGCTTGGTCCGGGGCCTAGGATCACCCCTCCACTTT,-,15,TRBJ1-6,-,TRBV5-1